The clone carrying this T cell receptor (beta chain) was seen at least ten times. The antigen is not known. Germline lookup yields CDR1 DFQATT and CDR2 SNEGSKA (reference sequence). The CDR3 is 12 amino acids. The V gene lost 4 bases and the J gene lost 8 bases, with 12 bases spanning the gap. The sample belongs to a study of identical twins. Findings and caveats of the study: One should note that invariant MAIT and iNKT cells could partly confound zero-insertion analyses. Within cord blood, abundant beta clonotypes carried fewer insertions, but memory repertoires showed no such trend.

All donors were healthy, and all were Caucasian. A universal primer site arose from template switching, and cDNA bore unique molecular identifiers. One entry per CDR3 protein results from TCRdb running MiXCR on the 5' RACE reads. The table shows about 240,000 distinct CDR3 sequences, with roughly 13% occurring only once. These data are also associated with another study on yellow fever vaccine responses in identical twins.

The chain has TRBV20-1 and TRBJ2-1; a weak D match, TRBD2 (5 bases). Material for sequencing was memory (CD45RO+) T cells sorted from blood. The receptor's source is a young woman in good health. CDR3 in DNA: TGCAGTGCTATAGCCGGGGTCGATGAGCAGTTCTTC. It translates to CSAIAGVDEQFF.